These T cell receptor beta chains were read from a single sample in a study of diagnostic markers for celiac disease. TCRdb re-called the reads; every CDR3 protein appears as one record, without DNA. The sample table sets out approximately 1,600 distinct CDR3 sequences. Sequenced material: either unsorted cells or a sorted T cell fraction (not recorded which). These TCRs come from a human donor. CDR3s include the opening cysteine and the closing phenylalanine or tryptophan. Fields, in order: clone size, V gene, J gene, CDR3 protein. Expanded clones are given a class, and other clones once, few, many or no size at all.

medium-sized	TRBV7-3	TRBJ1-1	CASSLITNTEAFF
-	TRBV5-1	TRBJ1-2	CASSLTAQNYGYTF
-	TRBV2	TRBJ1-5	CASSATPGKTFSNQPQHF
-	TRBV23-1	TRBJ1-5	CASSQSKRGQGKIGSNQPQHF
-	TRBV7-8	TRBJ2-6	CASSLVIRQGGANVLTF
large	TRBV10-2	TRBJ1-1	CASSDRGVTEAFF
-	TRBV7-9	TRBJ2-2	CASSLVVGELFF
-	TRBV20-1	TRBJ2-4	CSARLDRNIQYF
large	TRBV28	TRBJ1-5	CASRDSSNQPQHF
-	TRBV4-2	TRBJ2-7	CASSQDPGPYEQYF
medium-sized	TRBV20-1	TRBJ2-1	CSAAKATSGRDRDEQFF
-	TRBV18	TRBJ2-4	CATSDTGNIQYF
large	TRBV28	TRBJ1-4	CASSPGGDEKLFF
large	TRBV20-1	TRBJ1-5	CSAREGGSNSNQPQHF
medium-sized	TRBV20-1	TRBJ2-7	CSAIPLGQYLYEQYF
large	TRBV10-2	TRBJ1-4	CASWDRGQEKLFF
medium-sized	TRBV2	TRBJ2-3	CASTVASGGSDTQYF
large	TRBV28	TRBJ1-2	CASSLGPVSYGYTF
medium-sized	TRBV27	TRBJ2-7	CASSPTGSFFYEQYF
large	TRBV12-3/TRBV12-4	TRBJ2-2	CASTWTSPWTGELFF
large	TRBV27	TRBJ1-1	CASRPWVGNTEAFF
-	TRBV18	TRBJ1-1	CASSPLNYWNTEAFF
-	TRBV9	TRBJ2-5	CASSFGTATQETQYF
-	TRBV7-9	TRBJ2-7	CASSPREGESHEQYF
medium-sized	TRBV28	TRBJ2-2	CASSIQWTGELFF
large	TRBV10-2	TRBJ2-7	CASSATAETSYEQYF